This record concerns one T cell receptor beta chain sequence. Its antigen remains unknown. Using immunoSEQ multiplex PCR, the repertoire was profiled, and TCRdb retains in-frame clones only, with some absent. There are some 340,000 clones in the sample; about 85% occur only once, and over 1% lies in the top ten. The entry originates in a study of cytomegalovirus exposure and HLA in healthy donors. Findings and caveats of the study: There were a few CMV-associated chains whose specificity for CMV antigens was confirmed in vitro. One later analysis, an examination of the 90 to 150 validation repertoires, found that first-cohort TCR clusters tended to co-occur in them. The investigators catalogued some 150 TCR beta chains as cytomegalovirus-associated. High specificity and sensitivity for cytomegalovirus status were reported for the classifier.

The sequenced sample consisted of PBMCs. This receptor was identified in a woman aged 25 to 39 in good health and CMV-seropositive.

The CDR3 spells CASSQGERSYGYTF. The CDR3 nucleotides read TGTGCCAGCAGCCAAGGGGAGCGGAGCTATGGCTACACCTTC. The gene calls are TRBV4-2 and TRBJ1-2, with unresolved D. The ends were cut back, 1 base at V and 4 bases at J, with 10 bases in the middle. The germline CDR1 and CDR2 sequences are LGHNA and YNFKEQ. This CDR3 has 14 residues.